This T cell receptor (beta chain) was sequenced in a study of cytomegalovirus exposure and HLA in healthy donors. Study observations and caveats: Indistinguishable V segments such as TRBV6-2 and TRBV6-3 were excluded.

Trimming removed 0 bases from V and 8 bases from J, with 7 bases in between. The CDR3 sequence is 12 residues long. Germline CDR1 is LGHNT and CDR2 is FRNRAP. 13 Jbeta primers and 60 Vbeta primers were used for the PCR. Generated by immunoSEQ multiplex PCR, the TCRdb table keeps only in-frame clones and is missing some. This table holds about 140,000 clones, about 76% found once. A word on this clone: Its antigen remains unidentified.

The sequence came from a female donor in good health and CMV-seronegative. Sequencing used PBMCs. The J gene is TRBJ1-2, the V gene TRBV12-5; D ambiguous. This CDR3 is CASGLVLLGYTF. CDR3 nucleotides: TGTGCTAGTGGTTTGGTACTTTTGGGCTACACCTTC.